The present TCR beta chain was sequenced within a study of cytomegalovirus exposure and HLA in healthy donors (dated by TCRdb to about 2017). Background on the whole study: According to an earlier analysis of several hundred of the donors, about 170 million T cells yielded 90 million to 140 million unique TCR beta sequences and around 300 Gb of sequence data. Roughly 310 gigabases of sequencing data and tens of millions of unique TCR sequences were included in an early release covering over 600 HLA-typed donors. Among the roughly 400 genotyped donors, 75% to 90% belonged to the genetic ancestry cluster associated with self-reported Caucasian donors. The study aimed to test whether signatures of past pathogen exposure could be identified by cataloging public T cell receptors. Using immunosequencing, the study profiled T cell repertoires from fewer than 850 subjects and related those repertoires to cytomegalovirus serostatus. A separate validation cohort of roughly 130 different subjects was used in addition to the roughly 700-subject first cohort. To predict cytomegalovirus infection status, the study brought together high-throughput TCR immunosequencing, statistical association of individual TCRs with disease status, and machine learning. To study patterns of TCR occurrence, a later analysis re-analyzed previously published TCR beta repertoires from 666 donors and added high-resolution HLA genotyping. Rather than using new phenotypic data, the later analysis identified candidate immune exposures from TCR beta sequences and from how often those sequences occurred across donors. In an earlier analysis of roughly 600 of the donors, high-throughput TCR beta sequencing was used to judge whether each TCR beta V gene segment behaved as functional or pseudogenic. Alongside the repertoire data, information on donor age, sex, ethnicity and CMV serostatus was compiled. A later genetic analysis took genome-wide SNP genotypes for about three fifths of the roughly 670 donors and used that subset as a discovery cohort. All discovery cohort repertoires had been generated using a single sequencing platform. HLA typing covered class I and class II loci at four-digit resolution. The number of donors typed differed by locus, with about 629-640 for A, B, C, DRB1 and DQB1, roughly 520 for DQA1, 606 for DPA1, and 472 for DPB1. Four to six DR-DQ haplotypes were handled as single units for association and clustering, since linkage in the cohort was strong. On average, around 200,000 unique TCR beta nucleotide sequences were sequenced per donor among some 430 genotyped donors of the cohort, with 15% to 20% of those sequences being non-productive. What the work shows at the level of the full study, not this receptor alone: A further reported finding was that TCR beta sequences accurately predicted the HLA-A and HLA-B alleles for most subjects in the first cohort. Most CMV-associated TCR beta chains appeared to be HLA-restricted in a later analysis, and the HLA associations seemed to be driven largely by CMV exposure. Linkage disequilibrium might explain the correlated functional status among segregating V segments, but an unknown experimental factor could not be excluded. A group of highly shared sequence variants was considered likely to be a technical artifact of the sequencing pipeline. For the cohort, immune exposure information was limited to CMV serostatus. A later analysis associated 16,951 TCR beta sequences with specific HLA alleles at a false discovery rate of 0.05. In this cohort, only TCR beta chains were sequenced, and detectable features were limited by the absence of alpha or paired-chain data. The study gave a list of under 200 TCR beta chains associated with cytomegalovirus. Compared with equally common non-associated chains, HLA-associated TCR beta chains in a later analysis were more clonally expanded and had lower generation probabilities. Because counts were too low, around 17 rarely observed V segments, including chromosome 9 orphons, were left out of the earlier analysis of several hundred of the donors. In a later analysis, TCR association rates were found to vary across HLA loci, with the most associated TCRs seen for DRB1 alleles and the fewest for HLA-C alleles. The authors suggested that the approach could potentially be generalized to other disease states and immunological phenotypes. The 87-base-pair reads could not distinguish some IMGT-functional V segments, including TRBV6-2 and TRBV6-3, so those segments were excluded. An association between a missense DCLRE1C variant and V-gene and J-gene trimming of TCR beta chains was found in a later genetic analysis and replicated in an independent cohort. Three of the identified cytomegalovirus-associated TCR beta chains were confirmed in vitro to be specific for cytomegalovirus antigens. According to a later genetic analysis, donors in an Asian-associated ancestry cluster had fewer N-insertions in productive TCRs than the approximately 690-donor mean. While some public TCRs were present in many individuals, most TCR sequences turned up only very rarely across donors. An earlier analysis of around 500 of the donors showed that most TCR beta V segments appeared in productive rearrangements either about 87% or about 30% of the time, which broadly matched IMGT annotations. The classifier was reported to diagnose cytomegalovirus status with high specificity and sensitivity in both the original cohort and the validation cohort. Strong co-occurrence of HLA alleles, especially DR and DQ, made assigning TCR associations to individual alleles difficult. Several of the top co-occurrence clusters appeared to be linked to parvovirus B19, influenza, CMV and Epstein-Barr virus, according to a later analysis. Presence/absence analyses assumed roughly uniform sequencing depth across donors, an assumption that may not hold. Because HLA typing was missing for some donors at each locus, association tests included only the typed subset.

The cohort consisted of 650 to 850 healthy bone marrow donors. At the time of sampling, every cohort member was nominally healthy, though immune exposures that went unrecorded were likely present. The donor was CMV seronegative and was included in the group of a few hundred seronegative cohort members. Every donor gave a peripheral blood sample, and the peripheral blood mononuclear cells from that sample were used for TCR beta sequencing. The Qiagen DNeasy Blood Extraction Kit was used to extract genomic DNA from the blood cell samples. The library came from the immunoSEQ multiplex PCR assay. The multiplex PCR relied on a mix of 60 forward primers for TCR Vbeta segments and 13 reverse primers for TCR Jbeta segments. Amplification of the CDR3 region of rearranged TCR beta genes was performed with a multiplex PCR assay on genomic DNA. Amplified TCR beta libraries were sequenced as 87-base-pair reads on the Illumina HiSeq System. The authors processed their data as follows. A later analysis counted about 82 million unique TCR beta chains across the 650 to 800 repertoires, and about 10 million of these chains were shared by at least two donors. Raw reads were error-corrected and collapsed into unique sequences by a nearest-neighbor algorithm in which closely related sequences were merged to remove PCR and sequencing errors. CDR3 sequences were aligned to IMGT reference sequences to assign V, D and J gene segments. For a sequence to be retained, a match of at least six nucleotides to both a V gene segment and a J gene segment was required. Rearrangements were called productive when the CDR3 lacked stop codons and stayed in frame with V and J; all others were non-productive. CDR3 was defined by IMGT convention, running from the second conserved V-encoded cysteine to the conserved J-encoded phenylalanine. The earlier analysis of some 540 of the donors excluded any sequence lacking an unambiguous match to a single V gene segment. In an earlier analysis of 587 of the donors, V segments were called functional above 56.7% productive rearrangements and were called segregating when the between-donor standard deviation exceeded 5%. A statistical classification framework was built for diagnosing cytomegalovirus status from the catalog of TCR beta chain sequences. In a later analysis, V and J genes were assigned by comparing TCR nucleotide sequences against IMGT/GENE-DB human TR gene sequences. Using the TCRdist pipeline, a later analysis assigned CDR3 sequences along with most-parsimonious VDJ recombination scenarios. In a later analysis, each TCR beta chain was defined by its CDR3 amino acid sequence together with its V-gene family, and reads lacking a unique V-gene family were excluded. To address suspected cross-contamination and a sequencing artifact, a later analysis removed roughly 640 highly shared, low-generation-probability nucleotide sequences. In a later analysis, a clonal expansion index was calculated for each public chain from normalized within-repertoire ranks of inferred template counts. In a later analysis, generation probabilities were computed using a VDJ recombination model fitted to out-of-frame rearrangements, and the results were checked against IGoR. In a later analysis, hypergeometric tests were used to score TCR-TCR, TCR-HLA and TCR-CMV co-occurrence, with a repertoire-size bias correction applied to TCR pairs. In a later analysis, false discovery rates were estimated by permuting HLA or CMV assignments 20 times. In a later analysis, co-occurring TCRs were grouped with DBSCAN, and TCRdist sequence similarity was added when clustering was performed within HLA-allele-positive subsets. Repertoires with fewer than 30,000 or more than 120,000 public chains, plus five repertoires with anomalous nucleotide sharing, were excluded from co-occurrence clustering. The clones in this table, taken by TCRdb from immuneACCESS, are in-frame only. Not every clone is retained; where verified, under half of the shortfall comes from an unresolved V gene, and the cause of the rest is unknown. Clonal size and the V and J genes are those of that table, whereas D and trimming came from the DNA. The sample contains some 160,000 clones, around 75% of them found a single time. The ten biggest clones cover about 4.5% of the sample.

The CDR3 contains 12 residues, cysteine and phenylalanine counted. Only CDR3 DNA is held: 36 bases, read in frame from base 1. Based on the germline V gene, the CDR1 and CDR2 sequences are SGHDT and YYEEEE. Trimming removed 2 bases from V and 2 bases from J, leaving 2 bases between the germline ends. This clone was seen more than once but under ten times. Its recognized antigen is unknown. Within one base of it there is no much larger clone, and no base qualities were kept. The chain was built from TRBV5-6 and TRBJ1-5; the D gene is unclear. Sequences were obtained from PBMCs. The clonotype was recovered from a man in his sixties in good health and CMV-seronegative. The CDR3 has the sequence CASSFGNQPQHF. The DNA reads as follows: TGTGCCAGCAGCTTCGGCAATCAGCCCCAGCATTTT.